The clone carrying this T cell receptor (beta chain) was counted only a few times. V gave up 6 bases and J gave up 0 bases, with 11 bases separating them. The CDR3 is 14 amino acids. Germline CDR1 is SGHVS and CDR2 is FNYEAQ. TCRdb used MiXCR to reprocess the 5' RACE reads, holding one entry per CDR3 protein. The profile covers hundreds of thousands of distinct CDR3 sequences, with around 16% appearing a single time and about 8.1% taken by the ten largest. This sample is part of a study of T-cell memory formation after mild COVID-19. The receptor's source is an adult woman who had mild COVID-19 (a few samples of this study predate the infection). Cell type and time point are not known. The sample consisted of PBMCs or a T cell subset sorted from them (not recorded which). The chain combines TRBV7-6 with TRBJ2-5; D remains unclear. The CDR3 bases are TGTGCCAGCAGTCCCGACTGGAACCAAGAGACCCAGTACTTC. Protein sequence: CASSPDWNQETQYF. The full variable domain, completed using reference TRBV7-6 and TRBJ2-5, is GAGVSQSPRYKVTKRGQDVALRCDPISGHVSLYWYRQALGQGPEFLTYFNYEAQQDKSGLPNDRFSAERPEGSISTLTIQRTEQRDSAMYRCASSPDWNQETQYFGPGTRLLVL.